Following are 15 T cell receptor beta chains from one sample sequenced in a study of T cell responses to AZD1222 COVID-19 vaccine. Clones were read by immunoSEQ multiplex PCR, and TCRdb kept only the in-frame ones, dropping some. The sample shows approximately 75,000 clones, over 75% of them seen only once. Sequenced material: peripheral blood, taken 28 days after the second AZD1222 dose. These TCRs come from an adult who received the AZD1222 COVID-19 vaccine.

To note about this clone: The sample holds other DNA sequences that translate to the same CDR3. This chain links TRBV20-1 with TRBJ1-2, with D perhaps TRBD1 (5 bases). The CDR3 covers 10 residues. Per germline, CDR1 DFQATT and CDR2 SNEGSKA (reference sequence). CDR3 sequence: CSARENGYTF. CDR3 bases: TGCAGCGCCAGGGAAAACGGCTACACCTTC.

CDR3 protein: CASSLDDRASYEQYF. In nucleotides, the CDR3 is TGCGCCAGCAGCTTGGACGACAGGGCTAGCTACGAGCAGTACTTC. The chain couples TRBV5-1 to TRBJ2-7, with 7 bases aligning to TRBD1. The trim removed 0 bases at V and 3 bases at J, leaving 6 bases unmatched. The CDR3 loop spans 15 amino acids. Germline lookup yields CDR1 SGHRS and CDR2 YFSETQ.

This clone was detected only a few times. The rearrangement joins TRBV5-3 to TRBJ2-7; no reliable D call. TRBV5-3 is identified as an open reading frame with a role that is uncertain. V was shortened by 0 bases and J by 5 bases, with 15 bases between the two germline ends. The CDR3 covers 15 residues. This CDR3 reads CARSLVGRHPDEQYF. In DNA form, the CDR3 reads TGTGCCAGAAGCTTGGTCGGCAGACATCCGGACGAGCAGTACTTC.

The chain couples TRBV5-6 to TRBJ2-7; TRBD2 is a possible D gene (6 bases). The CDR3 is 15 residues long. Trimming left V 4 bases short and J 0 bases short, with 14 bases between. Germline V CDR1 and CDR2: SGHDT, YYEEEE. The CDR3 reads CASSPGGLPSYEQYF. As DNA, the CDR3 is TGTGCCAGCAGCCCCGGGGGTTTGCCCTCCTACGAGCAGTACTTC.

The rearrangement links TRBV28 to TRBJ1-3; a weak D match, TRBD1 (5 bases). Germline CDR1 is MDHEN and CDR2 is SYDVKM. The length of the CDR3 is 17 residues. The V end was cut by 5 bases, the J end by 0 bases, with 17 bases between. In DNA form, the CDR3 reads TGTGCCAGCAGTAACCCCCAGGGACTGCCCTCTGGAAACACCATATATTTT. Protein: CASSNPQGLPSGNTIYF.

The chain links TRBV14 to TRBJ2-7; D remains unclear. Trimming took off 1 base at V and 6 bases at J, with 10 bases between the two ends. Germline V gene sequence: CDR1 SGHDN, CDR2 FVKESK. The CDR3 has 13 amino acids. The CDR3 DNA reads TGTGCCAGCAGCCAAGTACAGTACTCCGAGCAGTACTTC. Translated: CASSQVQYSEQYF. Full variable domain (outside the CDR3, taken from reference TRBV14 and TRBJ2-7): EAGVTQFPSHSVIEKGQTVTLRCDPISGHDNLYWYRRVMGKEIKFLLHFVKESKQDESGMPNNRFLAERTGGTYSTLKVQPAELEDSGVYFCASSQVQYSEQYFGPGTRLTVT.

The J gene is TRBJ1-4, the V gene TRBV9; TRBD1 aligns across 7 bases. CDR3 length: 15 amino acids. CDR1 and CDR2 (germline): SGDLS, YYNGEE. The trim removed 2 bases at V and 7 bases at J, leaving 8 bases unmatched. The chain's CDR3 is CASSVDPGQSEKLFF. The CDR3 bases are TGTGCCAGCAGCGTGGATCCGGGACAGAGTGAAAAACTGTTTTTT.

The chain is built from TRBV28 and TRBJ2-7; possibly TRBD2 for D (7 bases). The germline gives CDR1 MDHEN, CDR2 SYDVKM. This CDR3 spans 13 amino acids. Deletions cut 3 bases from V and 7 bases from J, with 13 bases between. This chain's CDR3 is CASSLSRGGEQYF. CDR3 nucleotides: TGTGCCAGCAGTTTGAGCAGGGGAGGGGAGCAGTACTTC.

V and J are TRBV28 and TRBJ1-2; unclear D gene. V was pared by 6 bases and J by 1 base, with 6 bases between. In germline, CDR1 is MDHEN, CDR2 SYDVKM. The CDR3 contains 12 residues. The CDR3 sequence: CASRLDNYGYTF. The CDR3 region has the DNA TGTGCCAGCAGGCTGGATAACTATGGCTACACCTTC.

As to this clone: Other DNA sequences within the sample encode an identical CDR3. The rearrangement joins TRBV2 to TRBJ2-7; D not certain. Trimming removed 4 bases at V and 5 bases at J, with 6 bases between. The CDR3 length is 11 residues. CDR1 and CDR2 (germline): SNHLY, FYNNEI. The CDR3 sequence is CASSVRDEQYF. The DNA of the CDR3 is TGTGCCAGCAGTGTTCGGGACGAGCAGTACTTC.

The rearrangement links TRBV3-1 (or the pseudogene TRBV3-2) to TRBJ2-7; D not certain. Germline V lookup: CDR1 LGHDT, CDR2 YNNKEL (reference sequence). Trimming removed 4 bases at V and 7 bases at J, with 8 bases between. The CDR3 covers 11 residues. The CDR3 nucleotides read TGTGCCAGCAGCCTTCGGCGAGAGCAGTACTTC. Translation: CASSLRREQYF.

The chain uses TRBV15 and TRBJ2-1; TRBD1 matches at 9 bases. Germline loops: CDR1 LNHNV, CDR2 YYDKDF (reference sequence). CDR3 length equals 15 residues. Trimming cost V 3 bases and J 6 bases; bases outside gene matches: 6. CDR3 DNA: TGTGCCACCAGCAGGGCCGGGACAGGGAGCAATGAGCAGTTCTTC. It codes for CATSRAGTGSNEQFF.

This rearrangement joins TRBV27 to TRBJ2-7; TRBD2 aligns across 9 bases. The trim removed 8 bases at V and 3 bases at J, leaving 11 bases unmatched. The germline V gene has CDR1 MNHEY and CDR2 SMNVEV (reference sequence). This CDR3 is built from 15 residues. CDR3 sequence (DNA): TGTGCCAGCGGAGCCAAGCGGGGGGCGGTCTACGAGCAGTACTTC. This translates into CASGAKRGAVYEQYF.

The chain uses TRBV4-3 and TRBJ1-6; D is uncertain. Germline assignment: CDR1 LGHNA and CDR2 YSLEER. The CDR3 consists of 15 residues. V lost 2 bases, J lost 7 bases, and 12 bases lay in between. The chain's CDR3 is CASSQYSRSNSPLHF. CDR3 in DNA: TGCGCCAGCAGCCAATATTCTAGGTCGAATTCACCCCTCCACTTT.

This sequence joins TRBV7-9 and TRBJ2-1, with 8 nucleotides matching TRBD1. This CDR3 is built from 16 residues. V shed 2 bases and J 7 bases; nucleotides not matched to a gene: 10. Germline lookup yields CDR1 SEHNR and CDR2 FQNEAQ (reference sequence). The CDR3 loop is CASSLFRGRVGNEQFF. Here the CDR3 DNA reads TGTGCCAGCAGCTTATTCAGGGGGCGTGTTGGGAATGAGCAGTTCTTC.